Presented here are 21 T cell receptor beta chains from one specimen sequenced in a study of blood T cell repertoires in COVID-19. Method: immunoSEQ multiplex PCR; TCRdb's copy keeps in-frame clones and lacks some. The table records about 180,000 clones, about 81% of them present only once. Specimen: peripheral blood. The receptors come from a woman of 80 years or more with COVID-19, enrolled during active disease.

This clone was recorded a few times. This chain uses TRBV3-1 (or the pseudogene TRBV3-2) with TRBJ1-6, with D possibly matching TRBD1 (5 bases). Germline assignment: CDR1 LGHDT and CDR2 YNNKEL (reference sequence). The ends were cut back, 4 bases at V and 9 bases at J, with 13 bases in the middle. The CDR3 is 14 residues long. In nucleotides, the CDR3 is TGTGCCAGCAGCCGGGGCTCGTTGGGTTCACCCCTCCACTTT. Its protein is CASSRGSLGSPLHF.

This clone was seen a few times. The CDR3 loop reads CSAIRGYEQYF. The CDR3 region has the DNA TGCAGTGCTATTCGCGGGTACGAGCAGTACTTC. The chain couples TRBV20-1 to TRBJ2-7; D may be TRBD2 (5 bases). The CDR3 sequence is 11 residues long. Germline V CDR1 and CDR2: DFQATT, SNEGSKA (reference sequence). Deletions cut 4 bases from V and 4 bases from J, with 8 bases between.

Written as DNA, the CDR3 is TGCGCCAGCAGCCTCCGGGACAGGGTTGGCTACACCTTC. Amino acids: CASSLRDRVGYTF. The chain has TRBV5-1 and TRBJ1-2; 9 nucleotides agree with TRBD1. The J segment lost 7 bases and the V segment lost 4 bases, leaving 5 bases of the junction unmatched. Germline-derived CDR1 and CDR2 are SGHRS and YFSETQ. This CDR3 spans 13 amino acids.

The chain links TRBV28 to TRBJ2-3, with D perhaps matching TRBD2 (6 bases). The CDR3 spans 16 residues. The germline CDR1 and CDR2 sequences are MDHEN and SYDVKM. The ends were cut back, 6 bases at V and 4 bases at J, with 20 bases in the middle. CDR3 nucleotides: TGTGCCAGCAGCCCACCCCTGGGGGGAGACGCAGATACGCAGTATTTT. It codes for CASSPPLGGDADTQYF. The full variable domain, with the rest looked up from reference TRBV28 and TRBJ2-3, is DVKVTQSSRYLVKRTGEKVFLECVQDMDHENMFWYRQDPGLGLRLIYFSYDVKMKEKGDIPEGYSVSREKKERFSLILESASTNQTSMYLCASSPPLGGDADTQYFGPGTRLTVL.

The CDR3 sequence: CASSPGGNQPQHF. CDR3 coding DNA: TGTGCCAGCAGCCCCGGGGGCAATCAGCCCCAGCATTTT. The rearrangement joins TRBV3-1 (or the pseudogene TRBV3-2) to TRBJ1-5; D is ambiguous. V dropped 4 bases and J dropped 2 bases, with 6 bases sitting between them. This CDR3 spans 13 amino acids. Germline values: CDR1 LGHDT, CDR2 YNNKEL (reference sequence).

J is TRBJ1-5 and V is TRBV19, with 8 nucleotides matching TRBD1. The CDR3 consists of 15 residues. The germline gives CDR1 LNHDA, CDR2 SQIVND (reference sequence). With V trimmed by 10 bases and J by 1 base, 9 bases remained unmatched. The CDR3 nucleotides are TGTGCCACCCAGAGACAGGGGTTGAGCAATCAGCCCCAGCATTTT. This translates into CATQRQGLSNQPQHF.

Regarding this clone: Mismatch with germline at one junction end may stem from a read error. The CDR3 sequence: CASSPGLAGETQYF. In DNA form, the CDR3 reads TGTGCTAGCAGCCCCGGACTAGCGGGGGAGACCCAGTACTTC. J is TRBJ2-5 and V is TRBV7-7; 12 bases align to TRBD2. Germline-derived CDR1 and CDR2 are SSHAT and FNYEAQ (reference sequence). The CDR3 runs to 14 residues.

This clone came up once. J is TRBJ1-2 and V is TRBV29-1; 11 nucleotides match TRBD1. V shed 7 bases and J 4 bases; nucleotides not matched to a gene: 5. The CDR3 sequence is 13 residues long. Germline V CDR1 and CDR2: SQVTM, ANQGSEA. DNA of the CDR3: TGCAGCGCTGGGACAGGGGGAGGCTATGGCTACACCTTC. The encoded protein is CSAGTGGGYGYTF.

The V and J genes are TRBV27 and TRBJ2-1; 10 bases agree with TRBD2. The CDR3 length is 17 residues. The V segment lost 5 bases and the J segment 0 bases; nucleotides outside the gene matches: 7. Germline V gene data show CDR1 as MNHEY and CDR2 as SMNVEV (reference sequence). The CDR3 nucleotides read TGTGCCAGCAGTGTAAGCGGGAGGGCCCCCTCCTACAATGAGCAGTTCTTC. The encoded protein is CASSVSGRAPSYNEQFF.

This chain links TRBV19 with TRBJ2-2; the D gene is possibly TRBD1 (5 bases). Trimming removed 1 base from V and 5 bases from J, with 11 bases in between. Looked up from germline, CDR1 is LNHDA and CDR2 is SQIVND (reference sequence). This CDR3 comprises 15 residues. The CDR3 here is CASSIGQGWTGELFF. As DNA, the CDR3 is TGTGCCAGTAGTATAGGGCAGGGTTGGACCGGGGAGCTGTTTTTT.

The chain is built from TRBV4-3 and TRBJ1-4; the match to TRBD1 covers 7 bases. Unmatched junction bases numbered 3, after V lost 4 bases and J lost 4 bases. From germline, CDR1 is LGHNA and CDR2 YSLEER. There are 14 residues in the CDR3. The chain's CDR3 is CASSPGQNNEKLFF. The CDR3 DNA reads TGCGCCAGCAGCCCGGGACAGAATAATGAAAAACTGTTTTTT.

This clone has just one count. The J gene is TRBJ2-1, the V gene TRBV11-3, with D unresolved. Trimming took off 2 bases at V and 9 bases at J, with 26 bases between the two ends. CDR3 length: 18 residues. Germline CDR1 SGHNT, CDR2 YENEEA. CDR3 nucleotide sequence: TGTGCCAGCAGCTTAAGCCCCTTCTCTCCCATCAGAGGCCGTGAGCAGTTCTTC. Protein: CASSLSPFSPIRGREQFF.

Here the CDR3 DNA reads TGTGCCAGCAGTTGGGGGCTACACTGGGATGAGCAGTTCTTC. Translating gives CASSWGLHWDEQFF. This chain joins TRBV28 and TRBJ2-1, with TRBD1 as a possible D gene (6 bases). CDR3 length equals 14 residues. CDR1 and CDR2 from the germline V gene are MDHEN and SYDVKM. V was clipped by 4 bases and J by 8 bases, with 15 bases between them.

The chain couples TRBV27 to TRBJ2-6; D gene unclear. The length of the CDR3 is 15 residues. The ends were cut back, 5 bases at V and 0 bases at J, with 8 bases in the middle. Germline values: CDR1 MNHEY, CDR2 SMNVEV (reference sequence). CDR3 nucleotide sequence: TGTGCCAGCAGTACCACACCCTCTGGGGCCAACGTCCTGACTTTC. It is translated as CASSTTPSGANVLTF.

The genes are TRBV5-4 and TRBJ2-5; 8 positions match TRBD1. The CDR3 has 14 residues. The germline gives CDR1 SGHNT, CDR2 YYREEE (reference sequence). V dropped 4 bases and J dropped 3; count of bases not matched to a gene: 5. The DNA of the CDR3 is TGTGCCAGCAGCCAGCGACAGGGGAAAGAGACCCAGTACTTC. Its translation: CASSQRQGKETQYF.

The chain recombines TRBV21-1 with TRBJ2-2; the table assigns TRBD2, which was not confirmed against the DNA. TRBV21-1 is given as a pseudogene. The CDR3 loop spans 18 amino acids. The CDR3 region has the DNA TGTGCCAGCAGGGAGGGACTAGCGGCCGGACGGAACACCGGGGAGCTGTTTTTT. It is translated as CASREGLAAGRNTGELFF.

The chain couples TRBV3-1 (or the pseudogene TRBV3-2) to TRBJ2-3; possible D gene TRBD1, 6 bases. The CDR3 consists of 14 residues. The V end was cut by 4 bases, the J end by 0 bases, with 8 bases between. Looked up from germline, CDR1 is LGHDT and CDR2 is YNNKEL (reference sequence). As DNA, the CDR3 is TGTGCCAGCAGCCGAGGACAGAGCACAGATACGCAGTATTTT. Its protein product is CASSRGQSTDTQYF.

This chain connects TRBV5-1 to TRBJ1-6, with D unclear. This CDR3 comprises 16 residues. CDR1 and CDR2 (germline): SGHRS, YFSETQ. Between the trimmed V and J ends, which lost 0 bases and 0 bases, there was a span of 7 bases. The CDR3 DNA reads TGCGCCAGCAGCTTGGAGCCGAGCTCCTATAATTCACCCCTCCACTTT. Translating gives CASSLEPSSYNSPLHF.

DNA of the CDR3: TGTGCCAGCAAATTCACAGGCAACACTGAAGCTTTCTTT. Translation gives CASKFTGNTEAFF. The rearrangement links TRBV7-9 to TRBJ1-1, with D possibly matching TRBD1 (5 bases). The germline gives CDR1 SEHNR, CDR2 FQNEAQ (reference sequence). The CDR3 is 13 residues long. Trimming removed 7 bases at V and 2 bases at J, with 11 bases between.

The chain carries TRBV29-1 and TRBJ1-1; TRBD1 is a possible D gene (5 bases). Trimming pared 3 bases from V and 6 bases from J, leaving 11 bases between. Per germline, CDR1 SQVTM and CDR2 ANQGSEA. This CDR3 has 12 amino acids. The CDR3 DNA sequence: TGCAGCGTTGATAGGGGCTCCTCTGAAGCTTTCTTT. Its protein product is CSVDRGSSEAFF.

The gene calls are TRBV5-4 and TRBJ2-7, with 9 bases lining up with TRBD2. The CDR3 sequence is 15 residues long. CDR1 and CDR2 from the germline V gene are SGHNT and YYREEE (reference sequence). Trimming cost V 2 bases and J 3 bases; bases outside gene matches: 6. The CDR3 nucleotides are TGTGCCAGCAGCTTAAGCGATAGCGGGGGCTACGAGCAGTACTTC. This translates into CASSLSDSGGYEQYF.